The 23 T cell receptor beta chains listed next were all sequenced from one sample in a study of blood T cell repertoires in COVID-19. Measured with immunoSEQ multiplex PCR; TCRdb has only the in-frame clones, and not every one. Found here are roughly 190,000 clones, roughly 76% of them singletons; the top ten hold 9.5% to 12%. What was sequenced was peripheral blood. These receptors originate from a woman aged 40 to 50 with COVID-19, enrolled during active disease.

The rearrangement links TRBV19 to TRBJ1-2, with D tentatively TRBD1 (6 bases). V shed 6 bases and J shed 0 bases, with 17 bases lying between them. CDR3 length equals 16 residues. From germline, CDR1 is LNHDA and CDR2 SQIVND (reference sequence). CDR3 coding DNA: TGTGCCAGTAGCTCAGGACAGCCATACTCTAACTATGGCTACACCTTC. As protein: CASSSGQPYSNYGYTF.

V gene TRBV6-5 combines with J gene TRBJ1-3; D uncertain. The CDR3 is 15 residues long. V was clipped by 5 bases and J by 0 bases, with 11 bases between them. Per the germline V gene, CDR1 is MNHEY and CDR2 is SVGAGI. DNA of the CDR3: TGTGCCAGCAGTATGGACGGGAGCTCTGGAAACACCATATATTTT. Its translation is CASSMDGSSGNTIYF.

V and J are TRBV10-3 and TRBJ2-1, with 8 nucleotides matching TRBD1. Unmatched junction bases numbered 8, after V lost 0 bases and J lost 7 bases. This CDR3 has 16 amino acids. Germline lookup yields CDR1 ENHRY and CDR2 SYGVKD. CDR3 sequence (DNA): TGTGCCATCAGTGAGTCAGACAGGGGTAGGTCGAATGAGCAGTTCTTC. Translated: CAISESDRGRSNEQFF.

The chain carries TRBV11-2 and TRBJ1-3; 7 bases line up with TRBD1. The germline CDR1 and CDR2 sequences are SGHAT and FQNNGV. The CDR3 consists of 15 residues. With V trimmed by 2 bases and J by 1 base, 2 bases remained unmatched. CDR3: CASSLTGASGNTIYF. The CDR3 nucleotides read TGTGCCAGCAGCTTAACAGGGGCTTCTGGAAACACCATATATTTT.

The genes are TRBV28 and TRBJ1-1; D gene ambiguous. In germline, CDR1 is MDHEN, CDR2 SYDVKM. The CDR3 is made up of 13 amino acids. V shed 6 bases and J shed 11 bases, with 19 bases lying between them. As DNA, the CDR3 is TGTGCCAGCAGCCAAATCAGCAGCGTTGGGGCTTTCTTT. Encoded protein: CASSQISSVGAFF.

This chain links TRBV7-2 with TRBJ1-3, with unresolved D. CDR1 is SGHTA and CDR2 is FQGNSA in the germline V gene. V was cut by 5 bases and J by 1 base, with 6 bases left in between. The CDR3 totals 13 residues. CDR3 residues: CASSPQSGNTIYF. Here the CDR3 DNA reads TGTGCCAGCAGCCCACAGTCTGGAAACACCATATATTTT.

The rearrangement uses TRBV10-2 and TRBJ2-7; the match to TRBD1 covers 9 bases. Germline assignment: CDR1 WSHSY and CDR2 SAAADI. CDR3 length: 15 residues. The V gene end was trimmed by 5 bases and the J gene end by 2 bases; junction bases not matched to a gene: 7. The CDR3 region has the DNA TGCGCCAGCAGTAGAGAGGGACAGGGAGCCTACGAGCAGTACTTC. It specifies CASSREGQGAYEQYF.

The chain combines TRBV24-1 with TRBJ2-5, with D maybe TRBD2 (6 bases). Germline assignment: CDR1 KGHDR and CDR2 SFDVKD. V was shortened by 6 bases and J by 5 bases, with 12 bases between the two germline ends. The CDR3 loop spans 13 amino acids. The CDR3: CATSNPGVETQYF. The DNA of the CDR3 is TGTGCCACCAGTAATCCGGGGGTGGAGACCCAGTACTTC.

This clone appeared a single time. V is TRBV30 and J is TRBJ2-1; 9 bases line up with TRBD2. Unmatched junction bases numbered 5, after V lost 8 bases and J lost 3 bases. Germline CDR1 reads GTSNPN; CDR2 reads SVGIG (reference sequence). The CDR3 length is 13 residues. The CDR3 loop is CARGTSHYNEQFF. In nucleotides, the CDR3 is TGTGCCCGGGGGACTAGCCACTACAATGAGCAGTTCTTC.

This clone has just a few counts. The V call is TRBV9, the J call TRBJ1-3; D unclear. This CDR3 comprises 15 residues. V lost 4 bases to trimming and J lost 3 bases, with 14 bases between them. The germline CDR1 and CDR2 sequences are SGDLS and YYNGEE. In DNA form, the CDR3 reads TGTGCCAGCAGCTCTCGCCCGGTTGGTGGAAACACCATATATTTT. Amino acid sequence: CASSSRPVGGNTIYF.

This clone occurred once. The V gene is TRBV30, the J gene TRBJ2-1, with TRBD2 matching over 10 bases. The CDR3 is 16 amino acids. From germline, CDR1 is GTSNPN and CDR2 SVGIG (reference sequence). Germline trimming cut 1 base from V and 8 bases from J; bases unmatched to any gene: 11. For the CDR3, the DNA is TGTGCCTGGAGTGGGAACCCTAGCGGGAGTTTCTATGAGCAGTTCTTC. Its translation: CAWSGNPSGSFYEQFF.

V and J are TRBV28 and TRBJ2-1; the D is unclear. V shed 8 bases and J shed 5 bases, with 7 bases lying between them. This CDR3 contains 11 residues. CDR1 and CDR2 (germline): MDHEN, SYDVKM. The CDR3 bases are TGTGCCAGCGTTAAAAACAATGAGCAGTTCTTC. Protein: CASVKNNEQFF.

This sequence joins TRBV5-1 and TRBJ2-2; 7 nucleotides match TRBD1. V shed 4 bases and J 5 bases; nucleotides not matched to a gene: 11. The V gene's germline CDR1 is SGHRS and CDR2 YFSETQ. This CDR3 has 16 amino acids. The CDR3 bases are TGCGCCAGCAGCCCAGGACAGGACCCCTTTACCGGGGAGCTGTTTTTT. As protein: CASSPGQDPFTGELFF.

The chain recombines TRBV5-4 with TRBJ1-1, with D maybe TRBD1 (6 bases). The CDR3 consists of 14 residues. Germline V gene sequence: CDR1 SGHNT, CDR2 YYREEE (reference sequence). The ends were cut back, 0 bases at V and 4 bases at J, with 10 bases in the middle. CDR3 sequence: CASSLDRVATEAFF. The DNA for the CDR3 is TGTGCCAGCAGCTTGGACAGGGTTGCCACTGAAGCTTTCTTT.

This clone was detected a few times. This chain connects TRBV7-9 to TRBJ1-1, with 8 bases aligning to TRBD1. Per the germline V gene, CDR1 is SEHNR and CDR2 is FQNEAQ (reference sequence). V lost 3 bases and J lost 0; bases outside the gene matches: 12. The CDR3 is 18 amino acids. DNA for the CDR3: TGTGCCAGCAGCTTCCCGAGACAGGGGAACGGCATGAACACTGAAGCTTTCTTT. This translates into CASSFPRQGNGMNTEAFF.

The CDR3 loop reads CASSPLGQGHYEQYV. DNA of the CDR3: TGTGCCAGCAGCCCCCTCGGACAGGGGCACTACGAGCAGTACGTC. The chain uses TRBV28 and TRBJ2-7; TRBD1 aligns across 9 bases. With V trimmed by 6 bases and J by 3 bases, 9 bases remained unmatched. The CDR3 is 15 amino acids. From germline, CDR1 is MDHEN and CDR2 SYDVKM.

The chain links TRBV9 to TRBJ2-7; perhaps TRBD2 as D (5 bases). This CDR3 comprises 16 residues. V dropped 0 bases and J dropped 5 bases, with 18 bases sitting between them. The germline CDR1 and CDR2 sequences are SGDLS and YYNGEE. The CDR3 region has the DNA TGTGCCAGCAGCGTAGATTTTCGGGATAGGCGAAACGAGCAGTACTTC. Amino acid sequence: CASSVDFRDRRNEQYF.

The table lists this clone with a count of one. The chain combines TRBV19 with TRBJ2-7; D is ambiguous. Trimming shortened V by 1 base and J by 10 bases, and 17 bases separated the two germline ends. CDR3 length: 14 amino acids. Germline lookup yields CDR1 LNHDA and CDR2 SQIVND (reference sequence). The chain's CDR3 is CASSIASDLGEQYF. Written as DNA, the CDR3 is TGTGCCAGTAGTATAGCCTCGGATCTGGGCGAACAGTACTTC.

CDR3 nucleotide sequence: TGTGCCAGCAGCTTGGAACGTAGGGGGCGTTCACCCCTCCACTTT. It specifies CASSLERRGRSPLHF. V gene TRBV5-5 combines with J gene TRBJ1-6, with 7 nucleotides matching TRBD1. The trim removed 0 bases at V and 9 bases at J, leaving 6 bases unmatched. Per the germline V gene, CDR1 is SGHKS and CDR2 is YYEKEE (reference sequence). CDR3 length: 15 amino acids.

The V call is TRBV7-8, the J call TRBJ1-3; 9 nucleotides match TRBD1. Germline CDR1 SGHVS, CDR2 FQNEAQ. CDR3 length: 15 residues. The ends lost 4 bases at V and 4 bases at J; junction bases unmatched: 5. CDR3 nucleotides: TGTGCCAGCAGCTCCGAAGGGACAGGGGGAAACACCATATATTTT. Amino acid sequence: CASSSEGTGGNTIYF.

The chain carries TRBV10-3 and TRBJ2-5, with a tentative D call TRBD1 (7 bases). Trimming shortened V by 3 bases and J by 2 bases, and 16 bases separated the two germline ends. In germline, CDR1 is ENHRY, CDR2 SYGVKD. This CDR3 has 16 amino acids. CDR3 sequence reads: CAISDGRGDRQETQYF. The CDR3 nucleotides are TGTGCCATCAGTGATGGTAGGGGGGACAGACAAGAGACCCAGTACTTC.

V and J are TRBV9 and TRBJ2-5; tentatively, D is TRBD2 (6 bases). Trimming stripped 3 bases from V and 2 bases from J, with 11 bases between. This CDR3 comprises 14 residues. Germline lookup yields CDR1 SGDLS and CDR2 YYNGEE. The CDR3, as DNA: TGTGCCAGCAGCGGAGGACTATTTCAAGAGACCCAGTACTTC. Translating it yields CASSGGLFQETQYF.

V gene TRBV20-1 combines with J gene TRBJ1-5; D might be TRBD1 (6 bases). CDR3 length: 15 residues. V lost 3 bases and J lost 0, with 12 bases in between. Germline V CDR1 and CDR2: DFQATT, SNEGSKA (reference sequence). In DNA, the CDR3 is TGCAGTGCTAGTGGGGGACATTATAGCAATCAGCCCCAGCATTTT. Translating gives CSASGGHYSNQPQHF.